The present TCR beta chain was sequenced within a study of cytomegalovirus exposure and HLA in healthy donors. This clone came up a few times. Its target is not known. 60 Vbeta and 13 Jbeta primers were used in PCR. The protocol was immunoSEQ multiplex PCR, while the TCRdb copy is restricted to in-frame clones and leaves out a portion. The data hold under 95,000 clones, with 76% observed a single time. Study conclusions and caveats: There were some public TCRs occurring in many donors, but most TCR sequences were rare.

This sequence was found in a man aged 25-45 years in good health and CMV-seropositive. Sequences were obtained from PBMCs.

The CDR3: CASSYSGQGPPLHF. The CDR3 DNA follows: TGTGCCAGCAGTTACTCTGGACAGGGCCCACCCCTCCACTTT. The chain carries TRBV6-6 and TRBJ1-6; 8 bases agree with TRBD1. This CDR3 contains 14 residues. Germline values: CDR1 MNHNY, CDR2 SVGAGI (reference sequence). J was trimmed by 11 bases and V by 0 bases; bases with no gene match: 3.